Below, 19 T cell receptor beta chains from the same sample are listed, as sequenced in a study of blood T cells in healthy people across ages. Next came a second PCR, run for roughly 6 to 11 cycles, which used a sample-barcoded 5' primer along with a J-beta primer mix. MiXCR, applied by TCRdb to the 5' RACE reads, yields one record per CDR3 protein. The repertoire holds approximately 690,000 distinct CDR3 sequences, with approximately 59% as singletons. Sequenced sample: blood. The receptor set was obtained from a man aged 55 to 69 in good health.

The chain recombines TRBV5-5 with TRBJ2-7, with D possibly called TRBD1 or TRBD2 (6 bases each). The end of the DNA is better explained by TRBJ2-5, so the J call may be wrong. Germline V gene lookup returns CDR1 SGHKS and CDR2 YYEKEE (reference sequence). CDR3 size: 15 residues. CDR3 sequence (DNA): TGTGCCAGCAGCTTTGGACGAGGGGGGAGGGAGACCCAGTACTTC. This gives the protein CASSFGRGGRETQYF.

This clonotype appeared a few times. V and J are TRBV6-2 or TRBV6-3 and TRBJ2-4, with 8 bases fitting TRBD2. Germline assignment: CDR1 MNHEY and CDR2 SVGEGT. The CDR3 loop spans 12 amino acids. J was trimmed by 10 bases and V by 7 bases; bases with no gene match: 6. The CDR3 sequence is CASTGLVRIQYF. The DNA for the CDR3 is TGTGCCAGCACGGGACTAGTAAGGATTCAGTACTTC.

This chain's CDR3 is CASKEGLTSGGHNEQFF. CDR3 DNA: TGTGCCAGCAAGGAGGGCCTGACTAGCGGGGGACACAATGAGCAGTTCTTC. The chain employs TRBV6-8 and TRBJ2-1; 12 bases align to TRBD2. The V gene end was trimmed by 7 bases and the J gene end by 5 bases; junction bases not matched to a gene: 12. The V gene's germline CDR1 is MNHGY and CDR2 SAAAGT. The CDR3 has 17 residues.

V usage is TRBV20-1 and J usage is TRBJ2-5; TRBD1 is a possible D gene (5 bases). Germline V gene sequence: CDR1 DFQATT, CDR2 SNEGSKA (reference sequence). This CDR3 spans 14 amino acids. V was pared by 1 base and J by 4 bases, with 13 bases between. The CDR3: CSARGGLGPETQYF. The CDR3 DNA is TGCAGTGCTAGAGGGGGCTTAGGCCCAGAGACCCAGTACTTC.

The count of this clonotype is one. This chain joins TRBV6-5 and TRBJ2-7, with D uncertain. CDR1 is MNHEY and CDR2 is SVGAGI in the germline V gene. The CDR3 spans 13 residues. V lost 5 bases to trimming and J lost 0 bases, with 8 bases between them. DNA of the CDR3: TGTGCCAGCAGTCCTAGTATCTCCTACGAGCAGTACTTC. It yields the protein CASSPSISYEQYF.

This chain joins TRBV4-1 and TRBJ2-1, with a weak D call TRBD2 (5 bases). V was clipped by 1 base and J by 7 bases, with 8 bases between them. Germline V gene data show CDR1 as MGHRA and CDR2 as YSYEKL. The CDR3 has 13 residues. The CDR3 DNA follows: TGCGCCAGCAGCCAAGGACTATCGAATGAGCAGTTCTTC. It specifies CASSQGLSNEQFF.

The chain is built from TRBV5-1 and TRBJ1-2; 7 bases match TRBD1. The CDR3 runs to 15 residues. Looked up from germline, CDR1 is SGHRS and CDR2 is YFSETQ. The trim removed 4 bases at V and 1 base at J, leaving 7 bases unmatched. The CDR3: CASSAGDSFNYGYTF. Here the CDR3 DNA reads TGCGCCAGCAGCGCAGGGGACAGTTTTAACTATGGCTACACCTTC. Filled out from reference TRBV5-1 and TRBJ1-2, the complete variable domain reads KAGVTQTPRYLIKTRGQQVTLSCSPISGHRSVSWYQQTPGQGLQFLFEYFSETQRNKGNFPGRFSGRQFSNSRSEMNVSTLELGDSALYLCASSAGDSFNYGYTFGSGTRLTVV.

As to this clonotype: A much larger clone lies a single base off, so this may be a read error. V usage is TRBV25-1 and J usage is TRBJ2-7, with D perhaps matching TRBD2 (6 bases). V dropped 8 bases and J dropped 7 bases, with 21 bases sitting between them. Germline V CDR1 and CDR2: MGHDK, SYGVNS. This CDR3 contains 14 residues. The CDR3 sequence: CASESRGSGDEQYF. The CDR3 DNA reads as TGTGCCAGCGAGTCGCGGGGTTCGGGGGATGAGCAGTACTTC.

This clonotype has a single count. J is TRBJ2-7 and V is TRBV27, with 7 bases identical to TRBD2. Germline-derived CDR1 and CDR2 are MNHEY and SMNVEV (reference sequence). This CDR3 has 12 residues. V lost 7 bases, J lost 6 bases, and 6 bases stayed unmatched. The CDR3 here is CASTPRGSEQYF. The CDR3 DNA sequence: TGTGCCAGCACTCCGCGGGGGAGCGAGCAGTACTTC.

The chain joins TRBV5-1 to TRBJ2-7, with TRBD2 as a possible D gene (6 bases). CDR1 and CDR2 from the germline V gene are SGHRS and YFSETQ. The V gene lost 2 bases and the J gene lost 3 bases, with 9 bases spanning the gap. This CDR3 has 13 residues. Here the CDR3 reads CASSLGGDYEQYF. In DNA, the CDR3 is TGCGCCAGCAGCTTAGGCGGGGACTACGAGCAGTACTTC.

The chain has TRBV6-5 and TRBJ2-4; possible D gene TRBD1, 6 bases. Gene TRBJ2-7 matches the end of the DNA better, so the J call may be wrong. Per the germline V gene, CDR1 is MNHEY and CDR2 is SVGAGI. CDR3 length equals 14 residues. The CDR3: CASSYSTGPYEQYF. DNA for the CDR3: TGTGCCAGCAGTTACTCCACAGGGCCCTACGAGCAGTACTTC.

A few counts support this clonotype. The chain carries TRBV5-1 and TRBJ2-3; 8 positions agree with TRBD2. The CDR3 has 16 residues. Germline assignment: CDR1 SGHRS and CDR2 YFSETQ. V lost 0 bases, J lost 2 bases, and 5 bases stayed unmatched. CDR3: CASSLARGGVTDTQYF. DNA for the CDR3: TGCGCCAGCAGCTTGGCTCGGGGGGGCGTCACAGATACGCAGTATTTT. The variable domain in full, completed from reference TRBV5-1 and TRBJ2-3, reads KAGVTQTPRYLIKTRGQQVTLSCSPISGHRSVSWYQQTPGQGLQFLFEYFSETQRNKGNFPGRFSGRQFSNSRSEMNVSTLELGDSALYLCASSLARGGVTDTQYFGPGTRLTVL.

CDR3 coding DNA: TGTGCCAGCAGTGGACTAGTCGGCGGGGAGCTGTTTTTT. Protein: CASSGLVGGELFF. V usage is TRBV2 and J usage is TRBJ2-2, with D perhaps matching TRBD2 (6 bases). Germline V gene sequence: CDR1 SNHLY, CDR2 FYNNEI. Deletions cut 4 bases from V and 7 bases from J, with 10 bases between. The CDR3 sequence is 13 residues long.

J is TRBJ2-4 and V is TRBV7-8, with TRBD2 identical over 7 bases. The J call could be wrong; TRBJ2-7 is a better fit for the DNA end. CDR1 and CDR2 from the germline V gene are SGHVS and FQNEAQ. The CDR3 contains 14 residues. The CDR3 sequence is CASTSRGRDDEQYF. The DNA of the CDR3 is TGTGCCAGCACCTCCAGAGGGAGGGACGACGAGCAGTACTTC.

The V call is TRBV21-1, the J call TRBJ1-2; TRBD1, as called in the table, went unchecked against the DNA. TRBV21-1 is flagged as a pseudogene. This CDR3 is 16 amino acids long. In DNA, the CDR3 is TGTGCCAGCAGTACTTCCGGGACAGGGGGAATCGAGGGCTACACCTTC. As protein: CASSTSGTGGIEGYTF.

Details on this clonotype: A junction end diverges from the germline sequence, so it may reflect a read error. V usage is TRBV4-2 and J usage is TRBJ2-5; D is unresolved. Looked up from germline, CDR1 is LGHNA and CDR2 is YNFKEQ. The CDR3 extends over 15 amino acids. The chain's CDR3 is CASSQDGKDQETKYF. The CDR3 bases are TGTGCAAGCAGCCAAGATGGGAAGGACCAAGAGACCAAGTACTTC.

This clonotype was seen repeatedly, ten times or more. This chain joins TRBV7-9 and TRBJ2-7, with 7 bases that match TRBD1. CDR1 and CDR2 (germline): SEHNR, FQNEAQ (reference sequence). The J segment lost 2 bases and the V segment lost 5 bases, leaving 3 bases of the junction unmatched. The CDR3 consists of 13 residues. The CDR3 sequence: CASSPDRTYEQYF. DNA for the CDR3: TGTGCCAGCAGCCCGGACAGGACCTACGAGCAGTACTTC. Together with reference TRBV7-9 and TRBJ2-7, the CDR3 gives the full variable domain: DTGVSQNPRHKITKRGQNVTFRCDPISEHNRLYWYRQTLGQGPEFLTYFQNEAQLEKSRLLSDRFSAERPKGSFSTLEIQRTEQGDSAMYLCASSPDRTYEQYFGPGTRLTVT.

The rearrangement joins TRBV2 to TRBJ2-1, with 9 bases that match TRBD1. V gave up 5 bases and J gave up 5 bases; unmatched junction bases: 10. Germline V gene lookup returns CDR1 SNHLY and CDR2 FYNNEI. The CDR3 length is 16 residues. The CDR3, as DNA: TGTGCCAGCAGTCGGGCCGGGACAGGGCCTAACAATGAGCAGTTCTTC. This gives the protein CASSRAGTGPNNEQFF.

This chain joins TRBV6-6 and TRBJ2-4, with 7 bases fitting TRBD2. Germline V gene data show CDR1 as MNHNY and CDR2 as SVGAGI (reference sequence). The trim removed 6 bases at V and 3 bases at J, leaving 14 bases unmatched. The CDR3 is made up of 17 amino acids. For the CDR3, the DNA is TGTGCCAGCAGAGACCTGGGCGGGGGAAAGGACAAAAACATTCAGTACTTC. It is translated as CASRDLGGGKDKNIQYF.